The 27 T cell receptor beta chains in this list originate from one sample, sequenced in a study of T-cell memory formation after mild COVID-19. TCRdb re-derived calls from the 5' RACE reads in MiXCR, one entry per CDR3 protein. The profile shows roughly 550,000 distinct CDR3 sequences, over 20% of them singletons. The sample consisted of PBMCs or a T cell subset sorted from them (not recorded which). The receptors were gathered from an adult woman who had mild COVID-19 (a few samples of this study predate the infection). Cell type and time point are not known.

The chain has TRBV5-4 and TRBJ2-3; the D gene is possibly TRBD1 (5 bases). With 6 bases removed from V and 0 bases from J, the gap between germline ends came to 11 bases. Germline V lookup: CDR1 SGHNT, CDR2 YYREEE (reference sequence). The CDR3 runs 14 residues. The CDR3 sequence: CASTLGRSTDTQYF. CDR3 DNA sequence: TGTGCCAGCACTCTGGGGCGCAGCACAGATACGCAGTATTTT.

In this sample, this clonotype turned up a few times. The gene calls are TRBV2 and TRBJ2-5; tentatively, D is TRBD1 (6 bases). Germline V lookup: CDR1 SNHLY, CDR2 FYNNEI. CDR3 length: 15 amino acids. Trimming pared 3 bases from V and 0 bases from J, leaving 11 bases between. This CDR3 reads CASSEGALNQETQYF. The CDR3 region has the DNA TGTGCCAGCAGTGAGGGGGCGCTTAACCAAGAGACCCAGTACTTC.

This chain links TRBV5-5 with TRBJ1-6; 10 bases align to TRBD1. The CDR3 runs 16 residues. J was trimmed by 7 bases and V by 4 bases; bases with no gene match: 8. CDR1 SGHKS and CDR2 YYEKEE come from the germline V gene (reference sequence). This chain's CDR3 is CASSGGTGAGNSPLHF. The CDR3 region has the DNA TGTGCCAGCAGCGGGGGGACAGGGGCGGGGAATTCACCCCTCCACTTT.

This clonotype was recorded many times. The chain uses TRBV12-3 or TRBV12-4 and TRBJ2-5, with 9 positions matching TRBD2. The CDR3 sequence is 14 residues long. Trimming removed 8 bases from V and 4 bases from J; junction bases left unmatched: 8. The CDR3 region has the DNA TGTGCCAGCCTCTTAGCGGGAGCGGGAGAGACCCAGTACTTC. Amino acid sequence: CASLLAGAGETQYF.

V is TRBV7-8 and J is TRBJ1-5, with 9 bases lining up with TRBD1. Germline CDR1 SGHVS, CDR2 FQNEAQ. The CDR3 consists of 13 residues. Losses at the gene ends were 7 bases for V and 6 bases for J; bases not matched to a gene: 4. The CDR3 nucleotides are TGTGCCAGCACGGACAGGGGAGGTCAGCCCCAGCATTTT. This encodes CASTDRGGQPQHF.

The chain combines TRBV7-9 with TRBJ2-1, with 8 bases matching TRBD2. After removal of 0 bases from V and 9 bases from J, the junction contained 10 bases not matched to a gene. The CDR3 covers 16 residues. Germline loops: CDR1 SEHNR, CDR2 FQNEAQ (reference sequence). In DNA, the CDR3 is TGTGCCAGCAGCTTAGCCACGGGCCTCCGGGGGGGTGAGCAGTTCTTC. It encodes CASSLATGLRGGEQFF.

This clonotype came up many times. V gene TRBV5-1 combines with J gene TRBJ2-7; tentatively, D is TRBD2 (5 bases). The CDR3 contains 15 residues. Germline CDR1 reads SGHRS; CDR2 reads YFSETQ. V gave up 1 base and J gave up 2 bases, with 13 bases separating them. CDR3 loop: CASSLRGEATYEQYF. The CDR3 nucleotides are TGCGCCAGCAGCTTGCGGGGAGAAGCAACCTACGAGCAGTACTTC.

The chain carries TRBV4-2 and TRBJ2-7; TRBD1 matches 8 bases. V was pared by 1 base and J by 1 base, with 3 bases of the junction left unmatched. CDR1 and CDR2 from the germline V gene are LGHNA and YNFKEQ. The CDR3 totals 15 residues. The CDR3 DNA sequence: TGTGCCAGCAGCCAAGGAGACAGGGGATCCTACGAGCAGTACTTC. This codes for CASSQGDRGSYEQYF.

This rearrangement joins TRBV29-1 to TRBJ2-4; 7 nucleotides line up with TRBD1. The germline gives CDR1 SQVTM, CDR2 ANQGSEA. Trimming cost V 5 bases and J 0 bases; bases outside gene matches: 7. This CDR3 is built from 15 residues. CDR3 bases: TGCAGCGTTAAACAGGGGATACTAGCCAAAAACATTCAGTACTTC. It translates to CSVKQGILAKNIQYF.

The sample holds a few counts of this clonotype. This chain connects TRBV7-2 to TRBJ2-5; unclear D gene. Trimming cost V 4 bases and J 3 bases, with 9 bases left between them. The CDR3 is 13 residues long. Germline V CDR1 and CDR2: SGHTA, FQGNSA. The CDR3 sequence: CASSSPSKETQYF. The CDR3 bases are TGTGCCAGCAGCTCCCCCTCTAAAGAGACCCAGTACTTC. Full variable domain (outside the CDR3, taken from reference TRBV7-2 and TRBJ2-5): GAGVSQSPSNKVTEKGKDVELRCDPISGHTALYWYRQSLGQGLEFLIYFQGNSAPDKSGLPSDRFSAERTGGSVSTLTIQRTQQEDSAVYLCASSSPSKETQYFGPGTRLLVL.

The chain combines TRBV27 with TRBJ2-7; TRBD1 matches 8 bases. The CDR3 is 18 amino acids. V trimming: 7 bases; J trimming: 3 bases; junction bases outside the gene matches: 20. The germline CDR1 and CDR2 sequences are MNHEY and SMNVEV (reference sequence). This CDR3 reads CASTRTGSENLVRYEQYF. Here the CDR3 DNA reads TGTGCCAGCACCAGGACAGGGTCAGAGAATTTAGTTCGCTACGAGCAGTACTTC.

The genes are TRBV29-1 and TRBJ2-2, with D perhaps TRBD2 (5 bases). CDR1 SQVTM and CDR2 ANQGSEA come from the germline V gene. Trimming pared 7 bases from V and 8 bases from J, leaving 14 bases between. The CDR3 runs 12 residues. The CDR3 coding sequence is TGCAGCGGCAGTTGGGTAGCGGGGGAGCTGTTTTTT. Its translation: CSGSWVAGELFF.

The chain combines TRBV12-3 or TRBV12-4 with TRBJ1-2; D not certain. Trimming stripped 3 bases from V and 8 bases from J, with 13 bases between. The CDR3 is 13 residues long. The CDR3 reads CASSLRGSQGYTF. DNA of the CDR3: TGTGCCAGCAGTTTGAGAGGGTCTCAGGGCTACACCTTC.

This clonotype has just a few counts. The CDR3 here is CASSEVDDRAGYTF. Written as DNA, the CDR3 is TGTGCCAGCAGTGAAGTCGACGACAGGGCTGGCTACACCTTC. The V and J genes are TRBV6-1 and TRBJ1-2, with 7 positions matching TRBD1. Per germline, CDR1 MNHNS and CDR2 SASEGT. The CDR3 covers 14 residues. V was clipped by 1 base and J by 7 bases; unmatched bases: 6.

This chain joins TRBV11-1 and TRBJ1-2; D perhaps matches TRBD1 (6 bases). Per the germline V gene, CDR1 is SGHAT and CDR2 is FQDESV (reference sequence). The CDR3 loop spans 13 amino acids. The V end was cut by 3 bases, the J end by 8 bases, with 13 bases between. The CDR3 DNA is TGTGCCAGCAGCTTTGGGGGGGCCGACGGCTACACCTTC. Protein sequence: CASSFGGADGYTF.

A single count supports this clonotype. The junction departs from the called germline gene at one end, perhaps through a read error. This chain connects TRBV3-1 to TRBJ1-2; possibly TRBD1 for D (6 bases). The CDR3 contains 15 residues. Germline CDR1 LGHDT, CDR2 YNNKEL (reference sequence). The CDR3 loop is CASSQDLGAGNGYTF. For the CDR3, the DNA is TGTGCCAGCAGCCAAGATTTGGGGGCAGGGAATGGCTACACATTC.

This clonotype was seen ten or more times. The chain uses TRBV7-9 and TRBJ2-5; D possibly corresponds to TRBD2 (6 bases). V lost 5 bases and J lost 3, with 10 bases in between. CDR1 and CDR2 (germline): SEHNR, FQNEAQ (reference sequence). The CDR3 is made up of 13 amino acids. CDR3 nucleotide sequence: TGTGCCAGCAGCCGCGGAGGGGAAGAGACCCAGTACTTC. Encoded protein: CASSRGGEETQYF. The full variable domain, its missing parts supplied by reference TRBV7-9 and TRBJ2-5, is DTGVSQNPRHKITKRGQNVTFRCDPISEHNRLYWYRQTLGQGPEFLTYFQNEAQLEKSRLLSDRFSAERPKGSFSTLEIQRTEQGDSAMYLCASSRGGEETQYFGPGTRLLVL.

This clonotype turned up a few times. The chain carries TRBV30 and TRBJ2-4; the D is unclear. Per germline, CDR1 GTSNPN and CDR2 SVGIG (reference sequence). With 1 base removed from V and 5 bases from J, the gap between germline ends came to 3 bases. The CDR3 length is 11 residues. CDR3 loop: CAWSAENIQYF. CDR3 bases: TGTGCCTGGAGTGCGGAAAACATTCAGTACTTC.

This clonotype has more than one count but fewer than ten. The chain joins TRBV29-1 to TRBJ2-1, with D possibly being TRBD1 or TRBD2 (5 bases each). The germline V gene has CDR1 SQVTM and CDR2 ANQGSEA. CDR3 length: 14 amino acids. The V end was cut by 4 bases, the J end by 0 bases, with 10 bases between. CDR3 bases: TGCAGCGTTGGGGGACCCAGCTCCTACAATGAGCAGTTCTTC. The encoded protein is CSVGGPSSYNEQFF.

The rearrangement links TRBV5-5 to TRBJ2-7, with 7 positions matching TRBD1. The CDR3 consists of 13 residues. Germline V gene lookup returns CDR1 SGHKS and CDR2 YYEKEE (reference sequence). After removal of 3 bases from V and 3 bases from J, the junction contained 3 bases not matched to a gene. The CDR3 is CASSSGQLYEQYF. DNA of the CDR3: TGTGCCAGCAGCTCGGGACAGCTCTACGAGCAGTACTTC.

The chain links TRBV9 to TRBJ1-2; D gene unclear. The V and J ends lost 4 bases and 3 bases respectively, with 10 bases between them. CDR3 length: 13 residues. The germline V gene encodes CDR1 SGDLS and CDR2 YYNGEE. CDR3 in amino acids: CASSPYEYYGYTF. The CDR3, as DNA: TGTGCCAGCAGCCCCTACGAATACTATGGCTACACCTTC.

This clonotype was counted between two and nine times. This chain uses TRBV20-1 with TRBJ2-2; a weak D match, TRBD1 (5 bases). Between the trimmed V and J ends, which lost 4 bases and 4 bases, there was a span of 10 bases. The CDR3 spans 13 residues. The germline V gene has CDR1 DFQATT and CDR2 SNEGSKA (reference sequence). CDR3 loop: CSATPRVTGELFF. CDR3 sequence (DNA): TGCAGTGCTACTCCCAGGGTCACCGGGGAGCTGTTTTTT.

The rearrangement links TRBV5-1 to TRBJ2-3; 9 bases are a match to TRBD2. Germline CDR1 and CDR2: SGHRS and YFSETQ. Trimming cost V 6 bases and J 1 base; bases outside gene matches: 6. CDR3 length equals 15 residues. The CDR3 DNA reads TGCGCCAGCACTAGCGGGACTGTCGGCACAGATACGCAGTATTTT. Its translation: CASTSGTVGTDTQYF.

This chain connects TRBV18 to TRBJ1-5; D may be TRBD1 (6 bases). Germline V gene data show CDR1 as KGHSH and CDR2 as LQKENI. The V end was cut by 6 bases, the J end by 7 bases, with 13 bases between. The length of the CDR3 is 13 residues. CDR3 sequence: CASSREGDQPQHF. As DNA, the CDR3 is TGTGCCAGCTCGCGTGAGGGGGACCAGCCCCAGCATTTT.

V is TRBV6-5 and J is TRBJ2-1; no definite D call. Trimming cost V 5 bases and J 6 bases, with 11 bases left between them. From germline, CDR1 is MNHEY and CDR2 SVGAGI. This CDR3 contains 13 residues. The CDR3 coding sequence is TGTGCCAGCAGTGCCGGGCTCCGCAATGAGCAGTTCTTC. Translated, it gives CASSAGLRNEQFF.

This rearrangement joins TRBV7-2 to TRBJ2-1; D possibly corresponds to TRBD1 (6 bases). Germline CDR1 is SGHTA and CDR2 is FQGNSA. This CDR3 spans 15 amino acids. V shed 5 bases and J shed 8 bases, with 19 bases lying between them. The CDR3 reads CASSDPGHPRDEQFF. As DNA, the CDR3 is TGTGCCAGCAGCGATCCGGGACACCCTAGGGATGAGCAGTTCTTC.

The table lists this clonotype with many counts. This sequence joins TRBV7-8 and TRBJ2-7; the match to TRBD1 covers 10 bases. V was clipped by 0 bases and J by 4 bases; unmatched bases: 6. CDR3 length equals 16 residues. CDR1 and CDR2 (germline): SGHVS, FQNEAQ. CDR3 sequence reads: CASSLALGTGAYEQYF. The CDR3 region has the DNA TGTGCCAGCAGCTTAGCGCTAGGGACAGGGGCTTACGAGCAGTACTTC.